This T cell receptor (beta chain) was documented in a study of prognosis after radiotherapy for stage I lung cancer. This CDR3 is 12 amino acids long. Germline V gives CDR1 MNHNS, CDR2 SASEGT. The V and J ends lost 4 bases and 0 bases respectively, with 1 base between them. Points from the study as a whole: Lower Shannon entropy values were found after stereotactic body radiation therapy in patients who developed distant metastases. Following stereotactic body radiation therapy, unique TCR clone counts fell, with a median of roughly 10,000 versus 7,000.

This clonotype occurred many times. The antigen remains unidentified. Two-round multiplex PCR on genomic DNA was the method by which TCR beta CDR3 was amplified. First-round PCR amplification was performed with primers specific to each TRBV and TRBJ gene. TCRdb recomputed calls from the multiplex PCR reads with MiXCR, one row per CDR3 protein. Of around 56,000 distinct CDR3 sequences in the sample, less than 30% were seen once. The sequences come from PBMCs, collected before or after stereotactic body radiation therapy (not recorded which). The rearrangement joins TRBV6-1 to TRBJ1-3; no definite D call. The source is a donor of 50 years or more with non-small cell lung cancer. The CDR3 DNA sequence: TGTGCCAGCAGTGTCTCTGGAAACACCATATATTTT. Its protein is CASSVSGNTIYF.